What follows are 30 T cell receptor delta chains derived from one specimen sequenced in a study of γδ T cells in repeated Plasmodium falciparum infection. TCRdb redid the clone calls on the multiplex PCR reads with CATT. This sample carries roughly 90,000 delta-chain clones, approximately 0.92% of them seen once, and the ten largest clones take just under 10%. Vgamma9/Vdelta2+ and Vdelta2-negative gammadelta T cells were flow-sorted from PBMC for bulk sequencing. The sequenced material came from gamma-delta T cells from blood. The receptor source for this set is a pool of human donors (malaria-infected and uninfected, not separated).

Notes on this clone: A far more abundant clone sits one base away, making this likely a read error. The sample carries other DNA sequences with the same CDR3. The rearrangement joins TRDV1 to TRDJ1; D might be TRDD3 (6 bases). The CDR3 has 22 residues. Germline CDR1 TSWWSYY, CDR2 QGS. In DNA form, the CDR3 reads TGTGCCCTTGGGGAACCGACGTTGGGGTGGGGGTCACTAGAAGAGGACACCGATAAACTCATCTTT. This codes for CALGEPTLGWGSLEEDTDKLIF.

Comments on this clone: TCRdb assigns this DNA the protein of a much larger clone, which departs from its translation at residue 15; this likely reflects a read error, and the protein shown comes from translating the DNA. The chain has TRDV1 and TRDJ1; D tentatively fits TRDD2 or TRDD3 (8 bases each). CDR3 length: 28 amino acids. Germline values: CDR1 TSWWSYY, CDR2 QGS. V was trimmed by 2 bases and J by 0 bases, leaving 49 bases between them. CDR3 loop: CALGEVPESSYAISPLGAFTSYTDKLIF. The CDR3 DNA sequence: TGTGCTCTTGGGGAAGTCCCGGAATCTTCCTACGCCATTTCCCCACTGGGGGCCTTCACAAGCTACACCGATAAACTCATCTTT.

This clone came up a few times. A read error likely explains why the TCRdb protein, taken from a much larger clone, differs from this DNA's translation at residue 11; the protein shown is translated from the DNA. The V gene is TRDV1, the J gene TRDJ1, with a possible D match to TRDD3 (5 bases). The CDR3 sequence is 19 residues long. V shed 2 bases and J shed 1 base, with 23 bases lying between them. The V gene's germline CDR1 is TSWWSYY and CDR2 QGS. The CDR3 DNA follows: TGTGCTCTTGGGGAAAGGATCACTAGGGGGCTACCGCCCACCGATAAACTCATCTTT. This gives the protein CALGERITRGLPPTDKLIF.

This clone was seen a handful of times. The protein TCRdb lists belongs to a much larger clone and differs from this DNA's translation at residue 12, which points to a read error; the protein shown is made from the DNA. V and J are TRDV2 and TRDJ1; 13 bases line up with TRDD3. No J gene was available from TCRdb, and it was assigned here by a germline match of the DNA. Trimming at V came to 0 bases and at J to 0 bases, leaving 15 bases not matched to a gene. This CDR3 is built from 21 residues. CDR1 and CDR2 (germline): GEAIGNYY, EKD. The CDR3 DNA reads as TGTGCCTGTGACACCGTTACTGGGGGATACGCCAAGCGGAAGGACACCGATAAACTCATCTTT. Protein product: CACDTVTGGYAKRKDTDKLIF.

As for this clone: The protein recorded in TCRdb matches a much larger clone and deviates from this DNA's translation at residue 22, suggesting a read error; the protein here is obtained by translating the DNA. The rearrangement joins TRDV1 to TRDJ3; tentatively, D is TRDD3 (8 bases). No J gene was available from TCRdb, and it was assigned here by a germline match of the DNA. CDR1 and CDR2 from the germline V gene are TSWWSYY and QGS. This CDR3 is built from 25 residues. Here the CDR3 DNA reads TGTGCTCTTGGGGATCCAATTTTCCTACAGGGGGATAACCGTGCGGACTCCTGGGACACCCGAAAGATGTTTTTC. Amino acid sequence: CALGDPIFLQGDNRADSWDTRKMFF.

This clone was recorded a few times. TCRdb lists the protein of a much larger clone for this DNA, which differs at residue 7, so this is likely a read error; the protein given here is translated from the DNA itself. The chain combines TRDV2 with TRDJ1; the match to TRDD3 covers 12 bases. The J gene was not available in TCRdb and was assigned here by matching the DNA to germline segments. Germline V gene data show CDR1 as GEAIGNYY and CDR2 as EKD. The length of the CDR3 is 19 residues. J lost 0 bases, V lost 0 bases, and 10 bases had no gene match. For the CDR3, the DNA is TGTGCCTGTGACACCGTTGCACTGGGGGATACTCGCTACACCGATAAACTCATCTTT. It translates to CACDTVALGDTRYTDKLIF.

This clone was found a few times. Translating this DNA gives a protein that differs at residue 16 from the TCRdb one, which belongs to a much larger clone; a read error is likely, and the protein shown is this translation. For the V gene the call is TRDV1; the J gene has no call; TRDD3, the table's D call, was not compared with the DNA. This CDR3 is built from 18 residues. The germline V gene encodes CDR1 TSWWSYY and CDR2 QGS. The CDR3 sequence: CALGVPGGGGYETDKPIF. CDR3 DNA: TGTGCTCTTGGGGTCCCTGGGGGTGGGGGATACGAGACCGATAAACCCATCTTT.

This clone was detected a few times. A far larger clone is only one base removed, so a read error is likely. Different DNA sequences within this sample yield the same CDR3. The rearrangement uses TRDV1 and TRDJ1, with 8 bases lining up with TRDD3. J lost 7 bases, V lost 1 base, and 29 bases had no gene match. Germline V gene lookup returns CDR1 TSWWSYY and CDR2 QGS. The CDR3 extends over 22 amino acids. The DNA for the CDR3 is TGTGCTCTTGGGGAACCACCCCCTGGCCCGTCCCCAAGCTGGGGGACAGGTGGTAAACTCATCTTT. Protein: CALGEPPPGPSPSWGTGGKLIF.

In its sample, this clone was seen a few times. The TCRdb record carries a much larger clone's protein, which differs from this DNA's translation at residue 17; a read error is the likely cause, and the protein listed here is the DNA translation. For the V gene the call is TRDV2; the J gene has no call; the table's TRDD3 call for D was not verified on the DNA. Germline loops: CDR1 GEAIGNYY, CDR2 EKD. The CDR3 runs to 18 residues. CDR3 nucleotides: TGTGCCTGTGACACCCTACTTCCTACGGACGGAGACACCGATAAACTCACCTTT. Translation gives CACDTLLPTDGDTDKLTF.

On this clone itself: This likely reflects a read error, since a far larger clone is one base away. Distinct nucleotide sequences in the sample also encode this CDR3. The chain employs TRDV1 and TRDJ1; a weak D match, TRDD2 (6 bases). Germline assignment: CDR1 TSWWSYY and CDR2 QGS. The CDR3 totals 23 residues. The DNA for the CDR3 is TGTGCCCTTGGGGAACTTCCACTCCTACGAGGGGGGTGGGATTCAGCGTACACCGATAAACTCATCTTT. Encoded protein: CALGELPLLRGGWDSAYTDKLIF.

This clone occurred a few times. Translating this DNA gives a protein that differs at residue 17 from the TCRdb one, which belongs to a much larger clone; a read error is likely, and the protein shown is this translation. The chain joins TRDV1 to TRDJ1; D tentatively reads TRDD2 or TRDD3 (6 bases each). The J gene, not given by TCRdb, was assigned here from a germline match of the nucleotide sequence. Germline lookup yields CDR1 TSWWSYY and CDR2 QGS. V shed 0 bases and J shed 3 bases, with 32 bases lying between them. The CDR3 length is 22 residues. This chain's CDR3 is CALGELGKGVLPGDGYADKLIF. CDR3 nucleotide sequence: TGTGCTCTTGGGGAACTGGGGAAGGGCGTCCTACCTGGGGATGGGTACGCCGATAAACTCATCTTT.

A note on this clone: Since a far larger clone is one base different, this is likely a read error. The sample contains more than one DNA sequence encoding this CDR3. This rearrangement joins TRDV1 to TRDJ1; D may be TRDD2 (6 bases). No J segment appears in TCRdb, so it was assigned here by matching the sequence to germline. Trimming left V 4 bases short and J 4 bases short, with 25 bases between. Germline V gene data show CDR1 as TSWWSYY and CDR2 as QGS. The CDR3 extends over 18 amino acids. The CDR3 DNA reads TGTGCTCTTGGGGTCCCACTTCCTCCGTTCTCTGGAGGCGATAAACTCATCTTT. Its translation: CALGVPLPPFSGGDKLIF.

To note about this clone: TCRdb has a much larger clone's protein, which differs at residue 12 from the translation of this DNA, likely because of a read error; what is shown is the protein translated from the DNA. The gene calls are TRDV2 and TRDJ1, with 7 positions matching TRDD3. TCRdb leaves out the J gene; it was filled in here by matching the DNA to germline. The ends lost 0 bases at V and 3 bases at J; junction bases unmatched: 15. The length of the CDR3 is 18 residues. Germline CDR1 and CDR2: GEAIGNYY and EKD. CDR3 residues: CACDTVGTWGDEADKLIF. CDR3 coding DNA: TGTGCCTGTGACACCGTGGGTACCTGGGGGGACGAGGCCGATAAACTCATCTTT.

This clone was counted ten times or more. The CDR3 DNA reads TGTGCTCTTGGGGCCCTCCCCGGGGGCCTCCTGGGCCCTTACACCGATAAACTCATCTTT. Protein sequence: CALGALPGGLLGPYTDKLIF. This chain connects TRDV1 to TRDJ1, with D possibly matching TRDD3 (5 bases). V was clipped by 4 bases and J by 0 bases, with 27 bases between them. The CDR3 runs to 20 residues. The germline V gene encodes CDR1 TSWWSYY and CDR2 QGS.

On this clone itself: TCRdb attributes to this sequence the protein of a much larger clone, which differs from the DNA translation at residue 15; a read error is likely, and the protein displayed is translated from the DNA. In DNA form, the CDR3 reads TGTGCTCTTGGGGAACTTCCCTACGGCTGGGGGAAGCGGCTCCATCGAAACACCGATAAACTCATCTTT. This encodes CALGELPYGWGKRLHRNTDKLIF. V usage is TRDV1 and J usage is TRDJ1, with TRDD3 identical over 8 bases. Germline loops: CDR1 TSWWSYY, CDR2 QGS. The CDR3 runs to 23 residues. The V gene end was trimmed by 0 bases and the J gene end by 0 bases; junction bases not matched to a gene: 24.

Relative to its sample, this clone is medium-sized (0.01 to 0.1%). Other DNA sequences in the same sample also yield this CDR3. The chain recombines TRDV2 with TRDJ1; maybe TRDD3 (5 bases). The germline V gene has CDR1 GEAIGNYY and CDR2 EKD. The length of the CDR3 is 16 residues. Deletions cut 0 bases from V and 0 bases from J, with 13 bases between. CDR3 nucleotides: TGTGCCTGTGACACCCCAGGGGGGTTGTACACCGATAAACTCATCTTT. The encoded protein is CACDTPGGLYTDKLIF.

Points on this clone: A read error likely explains why the TCRdb protein, taken from a much larger clone, differs from this DNA's translation at residue 12; the protein shown is translated from the DNA. V usage is TRDV1 and J usage is TRDJ1, with TRDD2 as a possible D gene (6 bases). The length of the CDR3 is 23 residues. CDR1 is TSWWSYY and CDR2 is QGS in the germline V gene. With 3 bases removed from V and 0 bases from J, the gap between germline ends came to 35 bases. The CDR3 spells CALGDHIPVVPQGVLPYTDKLIF. The CDR3 DNA reads as TGTGCTCTTGGGGATCACATCCCTGTAGTGCCACAGGGGGTCCTACCGTACACCGATAAACTCATCTTT.

For this clone: The TCRdb protein comes from a much larger clone and disagrees with this DNA's translation at residue 3, likely due to a read error; the protein given here is derived from the DNA. In DNA, the CDR3 is TGTGCCGGTGACACCCTGGGGGATGAGGAAGCCGATAAACTCATCTTT. Its translation is CAGDTLGDEEADKLIF. The rearrangement links TRDV2 to TRDJ1; 9 positions match TRDD3. TCRdb lists no J gene, so it was determined here by aligning the DNA to germline. This CDR3 has 16 residues. Germline CDR1 reads GEAIGNYY; CDR2 reads EKD.

This clone has a handful of counts. A read error likely explains why the TCRdb protein, taken from a much larger clone, differs from this DNA's translation at residue 19; the protein shown is translated from the DNA. This chain uses TRDV1 with TRDJ1; tentative D call: TRDD2 (9 bases). This CDR3 has 20 amino acids. Germline CDR1 and CDR2: TSWWSYY and QGS. CDR3 sequence reads: CALGTFLQLGENWGVTKLTF. DNA for the CDR3: TGTGCTCTTGGGACCTTCCTACAACTAGGTGAGAACTGGGGGGTCACGAAACTCACCTTT.

Concerning this clone: The protein that TCRdb holds for this DNA derives from a much larger clone and differs from the translated DNA at residue 4, which likely indicates a read error; the protein shown here is translated from the DNA. The chain couples TRDV1 to TRDJ1; D is tentatively TRDD1 or TRDD2 (6 bases each). This CDR3 is 19 amino acids long. Germline V gene sequence: CDR1 TSWWSYY, CDR2 QGS. The CDR3 spells CALREISYVGIKWTDKLIF. CDR3 nucleotides: TGTGCTCTTAGGGAAATATCCTACGTAGGGATTAAGTGGACCGATAAACTCATCTTT.

This clone was observed a handful of times. The TCRdb protein, from a much larger clone, departs from this DNA's translation at residue 11, likely by read error; the protein shown derives from the DNA. This chain links TRDV2 with TRDJ3; weak D call: TRDD3 (6 bases). Matching the DNA to germline supplied the J gene, which TCRdb does not give. The CDR3 extends over 19 amino acids. Germline loops: CDR1 GEAIGNYY, CDR2 EKD. Trimming cost V 1 base and J 3 bases, with 18 bases left between them. Here the CDR3 DNA reads TGTGCCTGTGACACAAGTAGGGGGACAGGCTTCTGGGACACCCGACAGATGTTTTTC. Translation gives CACDTSRGTGFWDTRQMFF.

A word on this clone: The translation of this DNA and the TCRdb protein of a much larger clone differ at residue 16, probably owing to a read error; the protein shown here is translated from the DNA. The chain is built from TRDV2 and TRDJ1; 7 nucleotides agree with TRDD2. TCRdb does not report a J gene; here it was assigned by matching the DNA to germline references. The CDR3 sequence is 21 residues long. V shed 1 base and J 3 bases; nucleotides not matched to a gene: 25. Germline loops: CDR1 GEAIGNYY, CDR2 EKD. The CDR3 spells CACDTVSYAEGRPSYADKLIF. DNA of the CDR3: TGTGCCTGTGACACAGTTTCCTACGCTGAAGGGCGGCCCTCATACGCCGATAAACTCATCTTT.

This clone was seen many times. The rearrangement uses TRDV1 and TRDJ1; 11 bases line up with TRDD3. The length of the CDR3 is 20 residues. The germline V gene encodes CDR1 TSWWSYY and CDR2 QGS. Losses at the gene ends were 2 bases for V and 9 bases for J; bases not matched to a gene: 23. As DNA, the CDR3 is TGTGCTCTTGGGGAATTTGGGTCCCCCGGCTTTTGGTACTGGGGGATAGAACTCATCTTT. Its translation is CALGEFGSPGFWYWGIELIF.

To note about this clone: The TCRdb record carries a much larger clone's protein, which differs from this DNA's translation at residue 15; a read error is the likely cause, and the protein listed here is the DNA translation. The rearrangement links TRDV2 to TRDJ1; tentatively, D is TRDD2 or TRDD3 (7 bases each). Since TCRdb gives no J gene, matching the DNA to germline was used here to assign it. CDR3 length: 20 amino acids. V was clipped by 4 bases and J by 6 bases, with 35 bases between them. Germline loops: CDR1 GEAIGNYY, CDR2 EKD. The CDR3 nucleotides read TGTGCCTGTGATAGAATTCCTACGGGGGATTCCGAACATGTGAAGAATAAACTCATCTTT. The encoded protein is CACDRIPTGDSEHVKNKLIF.

On this clone: A far larger clone is only one base removed, so a read error is likely. Other DNA sequences in the sample encode the same CDR3. The V gene call reads TRDV2; no J gene was called; no check of the table's D call, TRDD3, against the DNA was made. This CDR3 has 19 residues. The germline gives CDR1 GEAIGNYY, CDR2 EKD. Here the CDR3 DNA reads TGTGCCTGTGACCGGGGGATAAGGAACTGGGGGATGGACACCGATAAACTCATTTTT. It translates to CACDRGIRNWGMDTDKLIF.

This clone has ten or more counts. This same CDR3 is encoded by further DNA sequences in the sample. CDR3 DNA sequence: TGTGCTCTTGGGTCCAGGGGATCCTACGAGTTAGTGGGGGTCCCCTACACCGATAAACTCATCTTT. As protein: CALGSRGSYELVGVPYTDKLIF. The chain joins TRDV1 to TRDJ1; possibly TRDD2 or TRDD3 for D (6 bases each). V was cut by 5 bases and J by 0 bases, with 34 bases left in between. Germline CDR1 reads TSWWSYY; CDR2 reads QGS. The CDR3 consists of 22 residues.

This clone was seen a handful of times. TCRdb's entry gives the protein of a much larger clone, which mismatches this DNA's translation at residues 6 and 9, likely from a read error; the protein reported here is translated from the DNA. The V gene is TRDV2, the J gene TRDJ1, with D perhaps matching TRDD3 (6 bases). Looked up from germline, CDR1 is GEAIGNYY and CDR2 is EKD. The V gene lost 0 bases and the J gene lost 1 base, with 23 bases spanning the gap. CDR3 length equals 19 residues. The CDR3 region has the DNA TGTGCCTGTGACACCGGGTACTGGGAGATACACTTGGGCACCGATAAACTCATCTTT. This encodes CACDTGYWEIHLGTDKLIF.

This clone was observed a handful of times. A far larger clone is just one base off, so this is likely a read error. Other DNA sequences in this specimen translate into the identical CDR3. The CDR3 sequence is CACDHTRQKLGDRYTDKLIF. CDR3 sequence (DNA): TGTGCCTGTGATCACACCCGCCAGAAACTGGGGGACCGGTACACCGATAAACTCATCTTT. This sequence joins TRDV2 and TRDJ1; 9 bases map to TRDD3. Assignment of the J gene here rests on matching the DNA to germline, because TCRdb gives none. The CDR3 is made up of 20 amino acids. V shed 4 bases, J shed 0 bases, and the junction held 20 bases outside the gene matches. Looked up from germline, CDR1 is GEAIGNYY and CDR2 is EKD.

This clone has a count of ten or more. TCRdb's listed protein matches a much larger clone and diverges from this DNA's translation at residue 3, likely through a read error; the protein shown comes from the DNA. This same CDR3 is encoded by further DNA sequences in the sample. The rearrangement links TRDV3 to TRDJ1; D remains ambiguous. The CDR3 is 16 residues long. Germline loops: CDR1 TVYSNPD, CDR2 GDNSRS (reference sequence). The V and J ends lost 5 bases and 0 bases respectively, with 22 bases between them. The CDR3 coding sequence is TGTGCCCTCATCCGACCCTGTCGGGGTTACACCGATAAACTCATCTTT. Protein product: CALIRPCRGYTDKLIF.

The sample holds a few counts of this clone. The TCRdb protein, from a much larger clone, departs from this DNA's translation at residue 14, likely by read error; the protein shown derives from the DNA. V gene TRDV1 combines with J gene TRDJ1; D not resolved. The J gene, absent from TCRdb, was called here by matching the DNA to germline. The CDR3 spans 19 residues. Germline values: CDR1 TSWWSYY, CDR2 QGS. Deletions cut 2 bases from V and 3 bases from J, with 25 bases between. The DNA for the CDR3 is TGTGCTCTTGGGGAATTCCGCCCTAGATGGGTTCGGTACCCCGATAAACTCATCTTT. It codes for CALGEFRPRWVRYPDKLIF.